Below, 14 T cell receptor beta chains from the same sample are listed, as sequenced in a study of beta chain features in type 1 diabetes. Expressed TCRB transcripts were sequenced because the isolated RNA had all been reverse transcribed beforehand. Profiling relied on immunoSEQ multiplex PCR, and the TCRdb table lists in-frame clones only, not all of them. The sample carries about 230,000 clones, roughly 16% recorded once. Points from the study as a whole: Type 1 diabetes patients showed a moderate but significant shortening of TCRB CDR3s in all four CD4+ subsets.

Which antigens these TCRs recognize remains unknown. Sequenced input: naive CD4+ T cells from blood. Receptors originate from a man aged 25-40 years with type 1 diabetes.

The J gene is TRBJ2-5, the V gene TRBV7-9; 8 positions agree with TRBD2. With 1 base clipped from V and 5 bases from J, the junction kept 6 bases outside the gene matches. Germline values: CDR1 SEHNR, CDR2 FQNEAQ (reference sequence). This CDR3 has 15 residues. The CDR3 DNA is TGTGCCAGCAGCTTAGGAGCGGGAGCGGGGGAGACCCAGTACTTC. It translates to CASSLGAGAGETQYF.

The V call is TRBV5-6, the J call TRBJ1-4, with D possibly TRBD1 on 6 matching bases. The CDR3 is 15 residues long. From germline, CDR1 is SGHDT and CDR2 YYEEEE. V lost 0 bases, J lost 4 bases, and 10 bases lay in between. The CDR3 spells CASSLDGGINEKLFF. Written as DNA, the CDR3 is TGTGCCAGCAGCTTGGATGGGGGCATTAATGAAAAACTGTTTTTT.

In its sample, this clone was seen a few times. The chain links TRBV28 to TRBJ2-1; perhaps TRBD1 as D (6 bases). The CDR3 spans 15 residues. Germline values: CDR1 MDHEN, CDR2 SYDVKM. V was clipped by 4 bases and J by 0 bases, with 10 bases between them. Written as DNA, the CDR3 is TGTGCCAGCAGTTCAGGGGCGAGCTCCTACAATGAGCAGTTCTTC. Its protein product is CASSSGASSYNEQFF.

This rearrangement joins TRBV7-2 to TRBJ2-7; D possibly uses TRBD1 or TRBD2 (5 bases each). This CDR3 is built from 15 residues. V dropped 3 bases and J dropped 3 bases, with 15 bases sitting between them. The V gene's germline CDR1 is SGHTA and CDR2 FQGNSA. The CDR3 loop is CASSLVGRMIYEQYF. DNA of the CDR3: TGTGCCAGCAGCTTGGTGGGACGGATGATCTACGAGCAGTACTTC.

This clone was detected only a few times. The J gene is TRBJ2-3, the V gene TRBV11-1; D unclear. Trimming removed 1 base at V and 5 bases at J, with 16 bases between. The CDR3 runs to 16 residues. Germline assignment: CDR1 SGHAT and CDR2 FQDESV (reference sequence). The CDR3 protein is CASSLGRFEPGDTQYF. The CDR3 bases are TGTGCCAGCAGCTTAGGTAGATTCGAACCCGGAGATACGCAGTATTTT.

In its sample, this clone was seen a few times. The chain combines TRBV28 with TRBJ2-1; no definite D call. Germline lookup yields CDR1 MDHEN and CDR2 SYDVKM. The CDR3 sequence is 10 residues long. V dropped 6 bases and J dropped 5 bases, with 2 bases sitting between them. Written as DNA, the CDR3 is TGTGCCAGCAGCGACAATGAGCAGTTCTTC. This sequence encodes CASSDNEQFF.

The chain uses TRBV4-1 and TRBJ1-5, with 8 bases lining up with TRBD1. Germline assignment: CDR1 MGHRA and CDR2 YSYEKL. The CDR3 totals 17 residues. Trimming took 6 bases from V and 4 from J; bases not matched to a gene: 14. As DNA, the CDR3 is TGCGCCAGCAGGCAGGTAGGACAGGGATTCTGGAATCAGCCCCAGCATTTT. It specifies CASRQVGQGFWNQPQHF.

This chain joins TRBV7-2 and TRBJ2-7; no clear D. This CDR3 has 14 amino acids. Germline CDR1 reads SGHTA; CDR2 reads FQGNSA. V was shortened by 3 bases and J by 3 bases, with 12 bases between the two germline ends. The CDR3 spells CASSFSMGIYEQYF. CDR3 coding DNA: TGTGCCAGCAGCTTTTCTATGGGGATCTACGAGCAGTACTTC.

CDR3 sequence (DNA): TGTGCCAGCAGGGCACTAGCGGATAGCACAGATACGCAGTATTTT. As protein: CASRALADSTDTQYF. The chain combines TRBV10-3 with TRBJ2-3; 8 bases map to TRBD2. Germline V gene data show CDR1 as ENHRY and CDR2 as SYGVKD. This CDR3 contains 15 residues. With 10 bases clipped from V and 0 bases from J, the junction kept 9 bases outside the gene matches.

This chain links TRBV5-1 with TRBJ2-7; 15 nucleotides align to TRBD2. Germline lookup yields CDR1 SGHRS and CDR2 YFSETQ. After removal of 4 bases from V and 4 bases from J, the junction contained 3 bases not matched to a gene. The CDR3 totals 15 residues. The CDR3: CASSTGTSGRYEQYF. The CDR3 region has the DNA TGCGCCAGCAGCACCGGGACTAGCGGGAGGTACGAGCAGTACTTC.

This clone was counted only a few times. V is TRBV7-2 and J is TRBJ2-1; TRBD2 might be the D (5 bases). V was clipped by 1 base and J by 5 bases, with 12 bases between them. Germline V gene sequence: CDR1 SGHTA, CDR2 FQGNSA. This CDR3 spans 15 amino acids. CDR3 DNA: TGTGCCAGCAGCTTAGGGGGAGTCATACACAATGAGCAGTTCTTC. It yields the protein CASSLGGVIHNEQFF.

This clone was picked up a small number of times. The chain employs TRBV30 and TRBJ2-3, with D possibly matching TRBD2 (5 bases). The germline V and J ends were trimmed by 4 bases and 1 base, with 12 bases remaining between them. Germline CDR1 reads GTSNPN; CDR2 reads SVGIG (reference sequence). This CDR3 is 14 amino acids long. The CDR3: CAWIRSGGTDTQYF. The CDR3 region has the DNA TGTGCCTGGATCAGGAGCGGAGGCACAGATACGCAGTATTTT.

The chain is built from TRBV28 and TRBJ2-7, with D perhaps matching TRBD1 or TRBD2 (6 bases each). Germline V CDR1 and CDR2: MDHEN, SYDVKM. Trimming shortened V by 6 bases and J by 0 bases, and 15 bases separated the two germline ends. The CDR3 has 15 residues. CDR3 protein: CASSPDSGYSYEQYF. The DNA of the CDR3 is TGTGCCAGCAGCCCGGACAGCGGGTACTCCTACGAGCAGTACTTC.

This clone was found a few times. The CDR3 loop is CASSAGAVERETQYF. The CDR3 bases are TGTGCCAGCAGCGCAGGGGCGGTCGAAAGGGAGACCCAGTACTTC. The chain links TRBV9 to TRBJ2-5; possibly TRBD1 for D (6 bases). CDR3 length: 15 residues. Germline V CDR1 and CDR2: SGDLS, YYNGEE. Trimming removed 3 bases at V and 5 bases at J, with 17 bases between.